These 24 T cell receptor beta chains came from one sample sequenced in a study of T cell responses to AZD1222 COVID-19 vaccine. Only in-frame clones appear in the TCRdb table, and some are missing; sequencing was by immunoSEQ multiplex PCR. This table holds 150,000 to 250,000 clones, around 93% found once. The sample in question was peripheral blood, obtained 28 days after the second AZD1222 dose. The receptors come from an adult who received the AZD1222 COVID-19 vaccine.

The chain has TRBV7-8 and TRBJ1-2; 9 bases align to TRBD1. J gave up 4 bases and V 3 bases, and 15 bases lay outside the gene matches. Germline CDR1 SGHVS, CDR2 FQNEAQ. The CDR3 runs 18 residues. The CDR3 loop is CASSLVAVQGARGYGYTF. In DNA, the CDR3 is TGTGCCAGCAGCTTGGTTGCCGTACAGGGGGCGCGAGGCTATGGCTACACCTTC.

V usage is TRBV19 and J usage is TRBJ1-6; no clear D gene. V gave up 3 bases and J gave up 10 bases, with 13 bases separating them. The CDR3 is made up of 14 amino acids. Germline V lookup: CDR1 LNHDA, CDR2 SQIVND (reference sequence). The CDR3 DNA reads as TGTGCCAGTAGTATTGGCGGACTTAGCTCACCCCTCCACTTT. It encodes CASSIGGLSSPLHF.

The chain couples TRBV27 to TRBJ1-4; D may be TRBD1 (6 bases). V shed 5 bases and J shed 5 bases, with 12 bases lying between them. CDR3 size: 14 residues. Per the germline V gene, CDR1 is MNHEY and CDR2 is SMNVEV (reference sequence). CDR3 DNA: TGTGCCAGCAGTATCAGGGGCGGGAATGAAAAACTGTTTTTT. Amino acid sequence: CASSIRGGNEKLFF.

The chain employs TRBV19 and TRBJ1-1, with D unclear. V gave up 5 bases and J gave up 0 bases, with 16 bases separating them. Per the germline V gene, CDR1 is LNHDA and CDR2 is SQIVND (reference sequence). The CDR3 is made up of 16 amino acids. The CDR3 loop is CASSLLAGGMNTEAFF. The CDR3, as DNA: TGTGCCAGTAGTCTCCTTGCGGGTGGGATGAACACTGAAGCTTTCTTT.

This chain links TRBV10-3 with TRBJ2-7, with TRBD1 matching over 10 bases. There are 16 residues in the CDR3. The J segment lost 3 bases and the V segment lost 4 bases, leaving 9 bases of the junction unmatched. Germline assignment: CDR1 ENHRY and CDR2 SYGVKD. Written as DNA, the CDR3 is TGTGCCATCAGTGCCCCGGGGGGACAGGGGAACTACGAGCAGTACTTC. It encodes CAISAPGGQGNYEQYF.

CDR3 amino acids: CASSLTGEHYNEQFF. DNA for the CDR3: TGTGCCAGCAGTTTGACAGGGGAGCACTACAATGAGCAGTTCTTC. The chain links TRBV27 to TRBJ2-1; TRBD1 matches 8 bases. The CDR3 contains 15 residues. Losses at the gene ends were 3 bases for V and 3 bases for J; bases not matched to a gene: 4. Germline CDR1 reads MNHEY; CDR2 reads SMNVEV (reference sequence).

This rearrangement joins TRBV7-2 to TRBJ2-2; 7 positions agree with TRBD2. The CDR3 covers 17 residues. Trimming removed 2 bases from V and 0 bases from J; junction bases left unmatched: 6. Germline CDR1 SGHTA, CDR2 FQGNSA. The CDR3 loop is CASSLMGLAANTGELFF. The DNA of the CDR3 is TGTGCCAGCAGCTTAATGGGGCTAGCGGCGAACACCGGGGAGCTGTTTTTT.

This chain connects TRBV10-3 to TRBJ1-5, with a tentative D call TRBD1 (5 bases). Trimming stripped 2 bases from V and 7 bases from J, with 15 bases between. The CDR3 extends over 15 amino acids. Germline V gene data show CDR1 as ENHRY and CDR2 as SYGVKD. This CDR3 is CAISEGQGGRQPQHF. CDR3 coding DNA: TGTGCCATCAGTGAGGGGCAGGGTGGTAGGCAGCCCCAGCATTTT.

The gene calls are TRBV29-1 and TRBJ2-1; 7 bases agree with TRBD1. The CDR3 is 13 amino acids. V shed 7 bases and J 7 bases; nucleotides not matched to a gene: 10. Per the germline V gene, CDR1 is SQVTM and CDR2 is ANQGSEA. The CDR3 nucleotides read TGCAGCGCTGACAGGGTTAGAAGTAATGAGCAGTTCTTC. Translated, it gives CSADRVRSNEQFF.

The chain joins TRBV7-2 to TRBJ1-1; D gene unclear. V lost 3 bases to trimming and J lost 0 bases, with 8 bases between them. Looked up from germline, CDR1 is SGHTA and CDR2 is FQGNSA. The length of the CDR3 is 14 residues. The CDR3 loop reads CASSFAGMNTEAFF. In DNA form, the CDR3 reads TGTGCCAGCAGCTTCGCGGGGATGAACACTGAAGCTTTCTTT.

The V call is TRBV18, the J call TRBJ1-4, with TRBD1 identical over 7 bases. With V trimmed by 8 bases and J by 5 bases, 5 bases remained unmatched. The CDR3 covers 13 residues. Looked up from germline, CDR1 is KGHSH and CDR2 is LQKENI. CDR3 nucleotide sequence: TGTGCCAGCACGACAGGGCAAAATGAAAAACTGTTTTTT. As protein: CASTTGQNEKLFF.

This clone was observed a single time. The chain has TRBV5-5 and TRBJ2-7, with D hard to call. V was clipped by 0 bases and J by 4 bases, with 8 bases between them. The CDR3 length is 13 residues. Germline V lookup: CDR1 SGHKS, CDR2 YYEKEE (reference sequence). The chain's CDR3 is CASSLADQYEQYF. Written as DNA, the CDR3 is TGTGCCAGCAGCTTGGCCGACCAATACGAGCAGTACTTC.

The chain carries TRBV6-5 and TRBJ2-7; 14 positions agree with TRBD2. CDR3 length: 15 residues. V was pared by 6 bases and J by 4 bases, with 5 bases of the junction left unmatched. The germline V gene has CDR1 MNHEY and CDR2 SVGAGI. The CDR3 DNA sequence: TGTGCCAGCAGAGGGACTAGCGGGGGTGATTACGAGCAGTACTTC. Its protein is CASRGTSGGDYEQYF.

The chain uses TRBV7-8 and TRBJ2-5, with a weak D call TRBD2 (7 bases). CDR3 size: 14 residues. The germline CDR1 and CDR2 sequences are SGHVS and FQNEAQ. For the CDR3, the DNA is TGTGCGACCGCTATTGGGGGGGCTGTGGGGACCCAGTACTTC. Encoded protein: CATAIGGAVGTQYF.

This rearrangement joins TRBV7-2 to TRBJ2-3; D remains unclear. Germline V gene data show CDR1 as SGHTA and CDR2 as FQGNSA. This CDR3 comprises 16 residues. The ends were cut back, 2 bases at V and 3 bases at J, with 15 bases in the middle. The CDR3 reads CASSLSWLAKTDTQYF. For the CDR3, the DNA is TGTGCCAGCAGCTTATCTTGGTTAGCCAAGACAGATACGCAGTATTTT.

The chain couples TRBV4-1 to TRBJ2-3, with D hard to call. V was trimmed by 2 bases and J by 5 bases, leaving 2 bases between them. The length of the CDR3 is 11 residues. Germline-derived CDR1 and CDR2 are MGHRA and YSYEKL. CDR3 sequence (DNA): TGCGCCAGCAGCCAACAAGATACGCAGTATTTT. It specifies CASSQQDTQYF.

The chain is built from TRBV19 and TRBJ1-6; 10 bases agree with TRBD1. Germline CDR1 reads LNHDA; CDR2 reads SQIVND (reference sequence). After removal of 5 bases from V and 10 bases from J, the junction contained 8 bases not matched to a gene. CDR3 size: 15 residues. The CDR3 DNA reads as TGTGCCAGTAGTGTAATGACAGGGGGCTGGTCACCCCTCCACTTT. It encodes CASSVMTGGWSPLHF.

The chain employs TRBV3-1 (or the pseudogene TRBV3-2) and TRBJ1-6, with D unclear. There are 15 residues in the CDR3. Germline loops: CDR1 LGHDT, CDR2 YNNKEL (reference sequence). V lost 4 bases and J lost 6, with 13 bases in between. The DNA of the CDR3 is TGTGCCAGCAGCCGAAAGCTCGCACCTAATTCACCCCTCCACTTT. Translation: CASSRKLAPNSPLHF.

This chain connects TRBV5-1 to TRBJ2-5; a weak D match, TRBD2 (7 bases). Germline V gives CDR1 SGHRS, CDR2 YFSETQ. V was shortened by 3 bases and J by 2 bases, with 14 bases between the two germline ends. This CDR3 contains 15 residues. The CDR3 DNA sequence: TGCGCCAGCAGCTCCACAGGGACTATTCAAGAGACCCAGTACTTC. As protein: CASSSTGTIQETQYF.

V gene TRBV23-1 combines with J gene TRBJ1-1, with a possible D match to TRBD1 (6 bases). TRBV23-1 is an ORF for which the function is uncertain. CDR3 length: 11 amino acids. The V gene lost 8 bases and the J gene lost 7 bases, with 11 bases spanning the gap. Here the CDR3 reads CASPRTVEAFF. CDR3 nucleotides: TGCGCCAGCCCAAGGACAGTTGAAGCTTTCTTT.

The CDR3 protein is CASSSYSNSPLHF. CDR3 nucleotides: TGTGCCAGCAGCTCCTACTCCAATTCACCCCTCCACTTT. This chain joins TRBV7-2 and TRBJ1-6; D gene uncertain. Trimming left V 4 bases short and J 7 bases short, with 8 bases between. The V gene's germline CDR1 is SGHTA and CDR2 FQGNSA. The CDR3 loop spans 13 amino acids.

The V and J genes are TRBV2 and TRBJ1-2; no clear D gene. This CDR3 is built from 11 residues. The V gene's germline CDR1 is SNHLY and CDR2 FYNNEI. With 8 bases removed from V and 1 base from J, the gap between germline ends came to 5 bases. The CDR3 spells CASEVNYGYTF. In DNA, the CDR3 is TGTGCCAGCGAAGTTAACTATGGCTACACCTTC.

This clone was detected only once. The V gene is TRBV7-2, the J gene TRBJ1-1; D remains unclear. The CDR3 loop spans 13 amino acids. Trimming pared 2 bases from V and 12 bases from J, leaving 16 bases between. Germline V gene data show CDR1 as SGHTA and CDR2 as FQGNSA. CDR3 DNA sequence: TGTGCCAGCAGCTTAATCGGGTGGCAGGAAACTTTCTTT. Translated: CASSLIGWQETFF. The complete variable domain, with remaining parts taken from reference TRBV7-2 and TRBJ1-1, reads GAGVSQSPSNKVTEKGKDVELRCDPISGHTALYWYRQSLGQGLEFLIYFQGNSAPDKSGLPSDRFSAERTGGSVSTLTIQRTQQEDSAVYLCASSLIGWQETFFGQGTRLTVV.

The gene calls are TRBV18 and TRBJ2-2; D not resolved. Trimming cost V 3 bases and J 7 bases, with 15 bases left between them. The CDR3 extends over 15 amino acids. CDR1 and CDR2 (germline): KGHSH, LQKENI. The CDR3 reads CASSPGQAVVGELFF. CDR3 bases: TGTGCCAGCTCACCCGGCCAGGCGGTCGTCGGGGAGCTGTTTTTT.